This T cell receptor (beta chain) was identified during a study of blood T cell repertoires in COVID-19. About the study: Researchers got acute and convalescent COVID-19 samples from the United States, Italy and Spain. Sources were T cells, B-cell-depleted T cells, or PBMCs; the material itself was cDNA or gDNA.

The CDR3 consists of 15 residues. The V end lost 0 bases, the J end lost 2 bases, and 9 bases lay between the germline ends. In germline, CDR1 is MNHNY, CDR2 SVGAGI (reference sequence). Some clones are missing from TCRdb's copy, which holds only in-frame ones; the method was immunoSEQ multiplex PCR. The sample shows some 50,000 clones, 80% to 90% of them seen only once. The source material was peripheral blood. This clonotype was sampled from a human donor in a cohort sampled during active COVID-19. The chain employs TRBV6-6 and TRBJ2-3; D ambiguous. CDR3 loop: CASSYSRQATDTQYF. In DNA, the CDR3 is TGTGCCAGCAGTTACTCAAGGCAGGCCACAGATACGCAGTATTTT.